The source of this TCR beta chain is a study of cytomegalovirus exposure and HLA in healthy donors. Study-level findings and limits: In vitro data verified a few CMV-associated chains as specific for CMV antigens.

Note on this clone: The antigen remains undetermined.

The trim removed 5 bases at V and 5 bases at J, leaving 6 bases unmatched. The CDR3 loop spans 14 amino acids. In germline, CDR1 is SGHVS, CDR2 FQNEAQ. Primers included in the PCR were 60 Vbeta and 13 Jbeta primers. Assay: immunoSEQ multiplex PCR; the TCRdb copy retains only in-frame clones and omits some. The sample records under 200,000 clones, around 80% being singletons. This clonotype originated in a woman in her thirties in good health and CMV-seropositive. This chain connects TRBV7-8 to TRBJ2-7; 10 bases map to TRBD2. The specimen was PBMCs. The CDR3 nucleotides are TGTGCCAGCAGCGAACTAGCGGGATCGAACGAGCAGTACTTC. Its translation is CASSELAGSNEQYF. The whole variable domain, remainder taken from reference TRBV7-8 and TRBJ2-7, is GAGVSQSPRYKVAKRGQDVALRCDPISGHVSLFWYQQALGQGPEFLTYFQNEAQLDKSGLPSDRFFAERPEGSVSTLKIQRTQQEDSAVYLCASSELAGSNEQYFGPGTRLTVT.